The rows below give T cell receptor beta chains drawn from one sample of a study of human T cells and chemical hapten exposure. MiXCR, applied by TCRdb to the RACE reads, yields one record per CDR3 protein. This table has 350,000 to 400,000 distinct CDR3 sequences, 5.1% appearing once. The sample here was whole blood, taken in connection with sensitization to the hapten diphenylcyclopropenone (DPC). The receptors come from a woman in her fifties or sixties with alopecia areata. Some clones in this sample may be carry-over from other donors' samples. Each CDR3 is given with its conserved first and last residue. D genes are given only for firm matches. Clone size is shown for a subset of rows, as once, few, many or a class of expanded clone.

>TRBV7-2|-|TRBJ2-5|many
TGCGCCAGCAGCCTCAGCAGGGACCAAGAGACCCAGTACTTC
CASSLSRDQETQYF
>TRBV20-1|-|TRBJ2-7|-
TGCAGTGCTAGAGGACAGCCCTACGAGCAGTACTTC
CSARGQPYEQYF
>TRBV4-3|-|TRBJ2-1|many
TGCGCCAGCAGCCAAGGACGCCACAATGAGCAGTTCTTC
CASSQGRHNEQFF
>TRBV5-5|-|TRBJ2-1|many
TGTGCCAGCAGCTTGGAGGTCACGTCCTTTAATGAGCAGTTCTTC
CASSLEVTSFNEQFF
>TRBV20-1|TRBD1|TRBJ2-7|-
TGCAGTGCCCAGGACAGGGGAGTGGGCGAGCAGTACTTC
CSAQDRGVGEQYF
>TRBV4-2|-|TRBJ1-6|many
TGTGCCAGCAGCCAAGCCTCTGGAAGCTCCTATAATTCACCCCTCCACTTT
CASSQASGSSYNSPLHF
>TRBV6-5|-|TRBJ2-1|many
TGTGCCAGCTGTTCCGGAGGGCTTGGGTACAATGAGCAGTTCTTC
CASCSGGLGYNEQFF
>TRBV27|TRBD2|TRBJ2-5|few
TGTGCCAGCCGCGGACTAGCGGGGGCTCAAGAGACCCAGTACTTC
CASRGLAGAQETQYF
>TRBV11-2|TRBD2|TRBJ2-1|-
TGTGCCAGCCGGGCTAGCGGGGGCCATCGGCAGTTCTTC
CASRASGGHRQFF
>TRBV3-1|TRBD2|TRBJ2-3|-
TGTGCCAGCAGCCAAGTAGGCGGGAGGGGCACAGATACGCAGTATTTT
CASSQVGGRGTDTQYF
>TRBV7-2|-|TRBJ2-1|-
TGTGCCAGCAGCTTAGTTGTTGGGGCGTCGTCGTACAATGAGCAGTTCTTC
CASSLVVGASSYNEQFF
>TRBV7-7|TRBD2|TRBJ2-5|few
TGTGCCAGCAGCCCTACGCGGGGGGCCGGCCAAGAGACCCAGTACTTC
CASSPTRGAGQETQYF
>TRBV20-1|-|TRBJ2-2|few
TGCGGGGCCGGGAGCCCCCTTGGATGGTTTTTT
CGAGSPLGWFF
>TRBV13|-|TRBJ2-3|few
TGTGCCAGCAGCTCAACAGGGACCTCCTATACGCAGTATTTT
CASSSTGTSYTQYF
>TRBV20-1|TRBD2|TRBJ2-1|-
TGCAGTGCTCCCCAGCGGGAAGGGTACAATGAGCAGTTCTTC
CSAPQREGYNEQFF
>TRBV6-5|-|TRBJ2-7|-
TGTGCCAGCACCCCAGACGGCTATCACTCCTACGAGCAGTACTTC
CASTPDGYHSYEQYF
>TRBV12-3/TRBV12-4|-|TRBJ1-5|many
TGTGCCAGCAGTTTAGGAGGGACCGAGAATCAGCCCCAGCATTTT
CASSLGGTENQPQHF
>TRBV29-1|TRBD1|TRBJ2-2|many
TGCAGCGTTGACGGACAGGGGGCGGCCGGGGAGCTGTTTTTT
CSVDGQGAAGELFF
>TRBV29-1|TRBD1|TRBJ2-2|many
TGCAGCGTTGAATATAGACAGGGTGACACCGGGGAGCTGTTTTTT
CSVEYRQGDTGELFF
>TRBV30|-|TRBJ1-2|-
TGTGCCTGGAGTGTGATAACCGTCGGGGGCTACACCTTC
CAWSVITVGGYTF
>TRBV6-6|-|TRBJ2-7|many
TGTGCCAGCAGTTACGGGCAGGTTCACGAGCAGTACTTC
CASSYGQVHEQYF
>TRBV9|TRBD2|TRBJ2-1|many
TGTGCCAGCAGCGTAGGTGGACTAGCGGGGAGGTCCTACAATGAGCAGTTCTTC
CASSVGGLAGRSYNEQFF
>TRBV4-3|-|TRBJ2-3|few
TGCGCCAGCAGCCCAGCCCGAACTAGCACAGATACGCAGTATTTT
CASSPARTSTDTQYF
>TRBV10-2|-|TRBJ1-1|many
TGCGCCAGCAGTGAGTGGAACACTGAAGCTTTCTTT
CASSEWNTEAFF
>TRBV12-3/TRBV12-4|-|TRBJ1-1|few
TGTGCCAGCAGTCTCCCTGGGCCGATGAACACTGAAGCTTTCTTT
CASSLPGPMNTEAFF
>TRBV6-5|-|TRBJ2-3|-
TGTGCCAGCAGTCTCCGGGAAGGGGAAGATACGCAGTATTTT
CASSLREGEDTQYF
>TRBV10-3|-|TRBJ1-1|many
TGTGCCATCAGTGAGGCATCCCAACAGAACACTGAAGCTTTCTTT
CAISEASQQNTEAFF
>TRBV29-1|-|TRBJ2-6|many
TGCAGCGTTGAAGATTTTTGGGGTGCTGGGGCCAACGTCCTGACTTTC
CSVEDFWGAGANVLTF
>TRBV29-1|TRBD2|TRBJ2-1|many
TGCAGCGTAACTAGGCGGGAGGGCCTTGTTGAGCAGTTCTTC
CSVTRREGLVEQFF
>TRBV7-2|-|TRBJ2-5|-
TGTGCCAGCAGCTCTCTCGGCGGGCCGGAGACCCAGTACTTC
CASSSLGGPETQYF
>TRBV2|TRBD2|TRBJ2-1|many
TGTGCCAGCAGTGAGGCGGGAGGGTCACCCGGTGAGCAGTTCTTC
CASSEAGGSPGEQFF
>TRBV4-1|-|TRBJ1-5|many
TGCGCCAGCAGCCAAGGCCGAGACACCAGCAATCAGCCCCAGCATTTT
CASSQGRDTSNQPQHF
>TRBV7-9|-|TRBJ2-3|few
TGTGCCAGCAGCTTGGAGGGGGCAGCAGATACGCAGTATTTT
CASSLEGAADTQYF
>TRBV10-3|-|TRBJ2-7|-
TGTGCCATCAGTGAATACAGGGCGGGTACCTCCTACGAGCAGTACTTC
CAISEYRAGTSYEQYF
>TRBV20-1|TRBD2|TRBJ2-1|few
TGCAGTGCTAGAGATCCTCTACGAGGCGGGGGTGCCAGGGATGAGCAGTTCTTC
CSARDPLRGGGARDEQFF
>TRBV9|-|TRBJ1-2|many
TGTGCCAGCAGCGTAGATGCTAACTATGGCTACACCTTC
CASSVDANYGYTF
>TRBV28|-|TRBJ1-2|-
TGTGCCAGCAGTCCCAGGGACTCCTCTAACTATGGCTACACCTTC
CASSPRDSSNYGYTF
>TRBV27|TRBD2|TRBJ2-7|many
TGTGCCAGCAGTAACCCTAGCGGGAGTTCTAGCGAGCAGTACTTC
CASSNPSGSSSEQYF
>TRBV5-4|-|TRBJ2-7|many
TGTGCCAGCAGCTTGTCCTGGGGGCACGAGCAGTACTTC
CASSLSWGHEQYF
>TRBV29-1|TRBD2|TRBJ2-1|few
TGCAGCGTCCTACCTAGCGGGAGTAACGATGAGCAGTTCTTC
CSVLPSGSNDEQFF
>TRBV29-1|-|TRBJ1-1|many
TGCAGCGGGGGCAGGGGGAACACTGAAGCTTTCTTT
CSGGRGNTEAFF
>TRBV29-1|-|TRBJ2-2|-
TGCAGCGTGCCCTTAGCAGCGAACACCGGGGAGCTGTTTTTT
CSVPLAANTGELFF
>TRBV7-2|-|TRBJ2-7|-
TGTGCCAGCAGCCGCTTGTGGGTCTACGAGCAGTACTTC
CASSRLWVYEQYF
>TRBV7-9|TRBD1|TRBJ2-5|many
TGTGCCAGCAGCCCAGAAACAGGGGGCGATGAGACCCAGTACTTC
CASSPETGGDETQYF
>TRBV10-3|-|TRBJ2-2|many
TGTGCCACGCTGAGGGGCACCGGGGAGCTGTTTTTT
CATLRGTGELFF
>TRBV19|TRBD2|TRBJ2-7|few
TGTGCCACCTCCCTATCGGGACTAAGCTACGAGCAGTACTTC
CATSLSGLSYEQYF
>TRBV29-1|TRBD2|TRBJ2-5|many
TGCAGCGTTGTTTCTAGCGGGAGGTTAGAGACCCAGTACTTC
CSVVSSGRLETQYF
>TRBV5-1|-|TRBJ1-4|few
TGCGCCAGCAGCGGACAAGTTCAGAATGAAAAACTGTTTTTT
CASSGQVQNEKLFF
>TRBV28|TRBD2|TRBJ2-7|many
TGTGCCAGCAGTCTGCCCAGTGAACTAGCGGGAATAAGGTACGAGCAGTACTTC
CASSLPSELAGIRYEQYF
>TRBV20-1|-|TRBJ2-3|many
TGCAGTGCTGACCTCCTCACAGATACGCAGTATTTT
CSADLLTDTQYF